One TCR beta chain is described in this entry. Its antigen remains unknown. In the PCR, 60 Vbeta and 13 Jbeta primers were used. Generated by immunoSEQ multiplex PCR, the TCRdb table keeps only in-frame clones and is missing some. The table shows about 280,000 clones, with approximately 90% occurring only once. This entry belongs to a study of cytomegalovirus exposure and HLA in healthy donors. Study-wide results and caveats: Later on, a genetic analysis was performed. It linked a missense variant in DCLRE1C with V- and J-gene trimming of TCR beta. The listing of 150 to 200 TCR beta chains classed them as cytomegalovirus-associated.

The V gene's germline CDR1 is SGHVS and CDR2 FNYEAQ. V was shortened by 4 bases and J by 5 bases, with 11 bases between the two germline ends. This CDR3 contains 14 residues. The specimen was PBMCs. The TCR sequence derives from a woman aged 18-29 years in good health and CMV-seronegative. The V call is TRBV7-6, the J call TRBJ2-2; a weak D match, TRBD1 (5 bases). The CDR3 reads CASSSLGQTGELFF. The CDR3, as DNA: TGTGCCAGCAGCTCACTGGGGCAGACCGGGGAGCTGTTTTTT. The variable domain in full, with the rest retrieved from reference TRBV7-6 and TRBJ2-2, is GAGVSQSPRYKVTKRGQDVALRCDPISGHVSLYWYRQALGQGPEFLTYFNYEAQQDKSGLPNDRFSAERPEGSISTLTIQRTEQRDSAMYRCASSSLGQTGELFFGEGSRLTVL.